This entry features one T cell receptor (beta chain) sequence. The antigen is not known. This CDR3 has 15 residues. Trimming shortened V by 1 base and J by 4 bases, and 12 bases separated the two germline ends. Germline V lookup: CDR1 SGDLS, CDR2 YYNGEE. Sorted-subset replicate PCRs used about 200 ng DNA, around 31,000 T cell genomes. Generated by immunoSEQ multiplex PCR, the TCRdb table keeps only in-frame clones and is missing some. The sample yields fewer than 400,000 clones, about 74% seen once. The data were obtained in a study of shared clonotypes between healthy human individuals. Study findings and constraints: A handful of donors showed sharing of around 5% of naive CD4 clonotypes. Represented genetic and exposure-history diversity was restricted by having few donors. Despite large depth, sorted-subset datasets appeared incompletely sequenced.

Input material: memory CD4+ T cells sorted from blood. Subset noted: CD45RA-negative fraction. The chain is built from TRBV9 and TRBJ2-1; possibly TRBD2 for D (5 bases). This receptor was taken from a man aged 25 to 40 in good health. The CDR3 region is CASSVREGSYNEQFF. In nucleotides, the CDR3 is TGTGCCAGCAGCGTACGAGAGGGCTCATACAATGAGCAGTTCTTC.